The rows below give T cell receptor beta chains drawn from one sample of a study of CD8 T cells in Susac syndrome. MiXCR was run by TCRdb on the immunoSEQ multiplex PCR reads, yielding one entry per CDR3 protein. The sample has 77,000 or so distinct CDR3 sequences, roughly 95% seen once. The sequencing sample was made of CD8+ T cells from PBMCs. These receptors were taken from a human donor with multiple sclerosis. Both conserved end residues are part of each CDR3. The order of the fields is clone size, V gene, J gene, D gene, CDR3 protein, CDR3 DNA. D genes are given only for firm matches. Clone size, where shown, is once, few, many, or a class for clones that have expanded.

>.|TRBV29-1|TRBJ1-2|.
CSVPRDYGYTF
TGCAGCGTGCCGAGGGACTATGGCTACACCTTC
>.|TRBV29-1|TRBJ2-1|TRBD1
CSVEWTGPNEQFF
TGCAGCGTTGAGTGGACAGGACCTAATGAGCAGTTCTTC
>.|TRBV15|TRBJ2-3|TRBD2
CATSRGSGGLTDTQYF
TGTGCCACCAGCAGGGGAAGCGGGGGCCTCACAGATACGCAGTATTTT
>.|TRBV19|TRBJ2-1|TRBD1
CASSSQGVYNEQFF
TGTGCCAGTAGTTCTCAGGGGGTTTACAATGAGCAGTTCTTC
>.|TRBV29-1|TRBJ2-1|.
CSVDFGIVYNEQFF
TGCAGCGTTGATTTCGGGATCGTATACAATGAGCAGTTCTTC
>once|TRBV6-5|TRBJ2-5|.
CASSYVGSDNQETQYF
TGTGCCAGCAGTTACGTTGGTAGCGACAACCAAGAGACCCAGTACTTC
>.|TRBV30|TRBJ1-5|.
CAWSENREVQPQHF
TGTGCCTGGAGCGAAAACAGGGAGGTTCAGCCCCAGCATTTT
>.|TRBV19|TRBJ2-2|.
CASRWAVGGAGELFF
TGTGCCAGTAGGTGGGCCGTCGGCGGCGCCGGGGAGCTGTTTTTT
>.|TRBV24-1|TRBJ2-5|.
CATSDPKGSQYF
TGTGCCACCAGTGATCCGAAAGGGTCCCAGTACTTC
>.|TRBV30|TRBJ2-1|TRBD2
CAWIRLAGNEQFF
TGTGCCTGGATTCGCCTAGCGGGCAATGAGCAGTTCTTC
>.|TRBV11-2|TRBJ2-5|.
CASAPTTGIETQYF
TGTGCCAGCGCCCCGACTACAGGGATAGAGACCCAGTACTTC
>.|TRBV6-6|TRBJ2-3|.
CASSRDRPWTDTQYF
TGTGCCAGCAGCCGAGACAGGCCCTGGACAGATACGCAGTATTTT
>few|TRBV14|TRBJ2-1|TRBD2
CASSLLGGGYNEQFF
TGTGCCAGCAGCCTCCTTGGCGGGGGGTACAATGAGCAGTTCTTC
>.|TRBV15|TRBJ2-7|TRBD2
CATSERGSVYEQYF
TGTGCCACCAGCGAACGCGGGAGCGTCTACGAGCAGTACTTC
>.|TRBV6-5|TRBJ1-5|.
CASSSSVAQPQHF
TGTGCCAGCAGTTCCTCGGTGGCTCAGCCCCAGCATTTT
>.|TRBV3-1|TRBJ2-3|.
CASISGQGRAGTDTQYF
TGTGCCAGCATCTCCGGTCAGGGGAGGGCTGGCACAGATACGCAGTATTTT
>.|TRBV9|TRBJ2-3|.
CASSVGQRTDTQYF
TGTGCCAGCAGCGTAGGGCAGCGCACAGATACGCAGTATTTT
>.|TRBV6-5|TRBJ2-3|TRBD2
CAARSGNTQYF
TGTGCCGCCCGAAGCGGGAATACGCAGTATTTT
>.|TRBV10-2|TRBJ2-1|TRBD2
CASSDGAGESNEQFF
TGCGCCAGCAGTGATGGGGCGGGAGAGAGCAATGAGCAGTTCTTC
>.|TRBV5-6|TRBJ2-1|TRBD1
CASSPGTGMNEQFF
TGTGCCAGCAGCCCCGGGACAGGGATGAATGAGCAGTTCTTC
>few|TRBV12-3/TRBV12-4|TRBJ1-1|.
CASSLGPDTEAFF
TGTGCCAGCAGTTTGGGACCAGACACTGAAGCTTTCTTT
>.|TRBV5-6|TRBJ1-6|.
CASSLSTGPYNSPLHF
TGTGCCAGCAGCTTATCTACAGGGCCCTATAATTCACCCCTCCACTTT
>.|TRBV6-6|TRBJ1-2|.
CASSPGSGVEGYTF
TGTGCCAGCAGCCCGGGGTCGGGGGTGGAGGGCTACACCTTC
>.|TRBV7-8|TRBJ2-7|.
CASSRIGTGEQYF
TGTGCCAGCAGCCGCATCGGCACGGGCGAGCAGTACTTC
>few|TRBV4-1|TRBJ2-6|.
CASSQESGSGANVLTF
TGCGCCAGCAGCCAAGAATCGGGGTCTGGGGCCAACGTCCTGACTTTC
>.|TRBV12-3/TRBV12-4|TRBJ2-7|TRBD2
CASTVGRSYEQYF
TGTGCCAGCACCGTCGGGAGGTCCTACGAGCAGTACTTC
>.|TRBV5-1|TRBJ1-1|.
CASSPGVRGLKTEAFF
TGCGCCAGCAGCCCGGGCGTCAGGGGCCTTAAGACTGAAGCTTTCTTT
>.|TRBV9|TRBJ2-5|.
CASSVEAYQETQYF
TGTGCCAGCAGCGTAGAAGCGTACCAAGAGACCCAGTACTTC
>.|TRBV5-6|TRBJ2-3|TRBD2
CASSPGLADSDTQYF
TGTGCCAGCAGCCCCGGCCTAGCGGACTCAGATACGCAGTATTTT
>.|TRBV7-9|TRBJ2-7|TRBD2
CASSPWTSGRASGEQYF
TGTGCCAGCAGCCCGTGGACTAGCGGGAGGGCCTCGGGCGAGCAGTACTTC
>.|TRBV9|TRBJ2-5|.
CASSVDREQETQYF
TGTGCCAGCAGCGTAGATAGGGAGCAAGAGACCCAGTACTTC
>.|TRBV4-2|TRBJ1-2|.
CASSHALQGRDYGYTF
TGTGCCAGCAGCCACGCTCTCCAGGGAAGAGACTATGGCTACACCTTC
>.|TRBV30|TRBJ1-1|.
CAWSKGENTEAFF
TGTGCCTGGAGTAAGGGGGAGAACACTGAAGCTTTCTTT
>.|TRBV7-9|TRBJ2-1|TRBD2
CASSYLSSGTKLRVNEQFF
TGTGCCAGCAGCTACCTTTCAAGCGGGACCAAACTCCGGGTAAATGAGCAGTTCTTC
>.|TRBV9|TRBJ2-1|TRBD2
CASSSTGTSGGAQFF
TGTGCCAGCAGCTCTACCGGGACTAGCGGGGGCGCACAGTTCTTC
>.|TRBV7-6|TRBJ2-7|.
CASSSRDDYEQYF
TGTGCCAGCAGCTCTCGGGACGACTACGAGCAGTACTTC
>.|TRBV19|TRBJ2-2|TRBD2
CASSIAGGYGELFF
TGTGCCAGTAGTATCGCGGGGGGGTACGGGGAGCTGTTTTTT
>.|TRBV7-9|TRBJ2-7|TRBD1
CASSLVAGGYEQYF
TGTGCCAGCAGCTTAGTGGCAGGGGGCTACGAGCAGTACTTC
>.|TRBV6-2/TRBV6-3|TRBJ2-7|.
CASRFLSEGYEQYF
TGTGCCAGCAGGTTCCTCTCGGAGGGATACGAGCAGTACTTC
>.|TRBV7-2|TRBJ1-1|.
CASSFGTTEAFF
TGTGCCAGCAGCTTTGGGACCACTGAAGCTTTCTTT
>.|TRBV6-2/TRBV6-3|TRBJ2-7|.
CASSYSYNSYEQYF
TGTGCCAGCAGTTACTCGTACAACTCCTACGAGCAGTACTTC
>.|TRBV19|TRBJ1-4|.
CASKMSNGDEKLFF
TGTGCCAGTAAGATGTCCAATGGAGATGAAAAACTGTTTTTT
>.|TRBV5-1|TRBJ1-1|.
CASRTSSQGTWDTEAFF
TGCGCCAGCAGAACTAGTTCCCAGGGAACCTGGGACACTGAAGCTTTCTTT
>.|TRBV19|TRBJ2-5|.
CASSGTGYQETQYF
TGTGCCAGTAGTGGCACAGGGTACCAAGAGACCCAGTACTTC
>.|TRBV12-3/TRBV12-4|TRBJ1-5|.
CASSPSGKNQPQHF
TGTGCCAGCAGCCCCTCGGGGAAAAATCAGCCCCAGCATTTT
>.|TRBV27|TRBJ1-1|.
CASLQGTEAFF
TGTGCCAGTCTTCAAGGAACTGAAGCTTTCTTT
>.|TRBV6-2/TRBV6-3|TRBJ1-1|.
CASSYRVGRMNTEAFF
TGTGCCAGCAGTTACAGGGTGGGTCGGATGAACACTGAAGCTTTCTTT
>once|TRBV7-9|TRBJ2-1|.
CASSLVINEQFF
TGTGCCAGCAGCTTAGTGATCAATGAGCAGTTCTTC
>.|TRBV25-1|TRBJ2-1|.
CASSEWNNEQFF
TGTGCCAGCAGTGAGTGGAACAATGAGCAGTTCTTC